The subject of this entry is one T cell receptor (beta chain). Its cognate antigen is unknown. Naive CD8 cells lacked CD45RO, underwent positive selection for CCR7 and left out terminally differentiated effector memory CD45RA+ cells. The protocol was immunoSEQ multiplex PCR, while the TCRdb copy is restricted to in-frame clones and leaves out a portion. The repertoire has roughly 650,000 clones, approximately 96% of them found once; the top ten carry less than 0.12%. This sample was included in a study of shared clonotypes between healthy human individuals. Study context: Donors had three CD4 naive, three CD4 memory, two CD8 naive and one CD8 memory plate apiece. Points from the study as a whole: All-four-donor shared clonotypes had higher generation probabilities than non-shared clonotypes did. Generally, estimated richness proved larger in naive subsets than it did in memory subsets.

Losses at the gene ends were 3 bases for V and 0 bases for J; bases not matched to a gene: 18. This CDR3 spans 20 amino acids. Germline V gene lookup returns CDR1 SGDLS and CDR2 YYNGEE. V is TRBV9 and J is TRBJ2-1; 7 bases fit TRBD1. The clonotype was recovered from a woman aged 25 to 45 in good health. Sequencing used naive CD8+ T cells sorted from blood. The CDR3 DNA reads as TGTGCCAGCAGCGCCGGACAGGTAGGAAGGGCGAGGAGCTCCTACAATGAGCAGTTCTTC. Its protein product is CASSAGQVGRARSSYNEQFF.